This T cell receptor beta chain was documented in a study of blood T cell repertoires in COVID-19. TCRdb's copy holds only in-frame clones and misses some; the assay was immunoSEQ multiplex PCR. The sample contains more than 45,000 clones, 70% to 90% of which appear only once. The CDR3 runs 13 residues. Per germline, CDR1 MNHNY and CDR2 SVGAGI (reference sequence). The germline V and J ends were trimmed by 0 bases and 13 bases, with 13 bases remaining between them. This receptor was taken from a man aged 40-49 years with active COVID-19. The sample was peripheral blood. This chain joins TRBV6-6 and TRBJ2-1; no clear D gene. The CDR3 region has the DNA TGTGCCAGCAGTTACTCGAGACACGTTAGTCAGTTCTTC. This gives the protein CASSYSRHVSQFF.